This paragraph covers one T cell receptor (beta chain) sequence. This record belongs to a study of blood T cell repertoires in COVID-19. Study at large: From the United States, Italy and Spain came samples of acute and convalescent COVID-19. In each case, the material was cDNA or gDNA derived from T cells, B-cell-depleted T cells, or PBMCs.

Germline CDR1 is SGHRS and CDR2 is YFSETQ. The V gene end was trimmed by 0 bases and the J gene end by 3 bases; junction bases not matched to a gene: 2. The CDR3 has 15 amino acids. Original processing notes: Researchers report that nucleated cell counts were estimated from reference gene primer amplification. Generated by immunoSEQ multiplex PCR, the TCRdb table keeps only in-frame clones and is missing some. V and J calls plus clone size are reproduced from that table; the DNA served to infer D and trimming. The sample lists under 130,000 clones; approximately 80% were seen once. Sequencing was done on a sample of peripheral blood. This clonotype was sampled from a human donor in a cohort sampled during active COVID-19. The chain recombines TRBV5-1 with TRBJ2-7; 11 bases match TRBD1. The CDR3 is CASSLGGTGGYEQYF. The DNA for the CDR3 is TGCGCCAGCAGCTTGGGTGGGACAGGGGGCTACGAGCAGTACTTC. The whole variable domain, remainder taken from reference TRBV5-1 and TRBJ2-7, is KAGVTQTPRYLIKTRGQQVTLSCSPISGHRSVSWYQQTPGQGLQFLFEYFSETQRNKGNFPGRFSGRQFSNSRSEMNVSTLELGDSALYLCASSLGGTGGYEQYFGPGTRLTVT.